The entry that follows covers one T cell receptor (beta chain) sequence. The data are from a study of blood T cell repertoires in COVID-19. Study-level background: The samples span acute and convalescent COVID-19 from the United States, Italy and Spain. From T cells, B-cell-depleted T cells, or PBMCs came the material, which was cDNA or gDNA.

CDR1 and CDR2 from the germline V gene are KGHSH and LQKENI. The CDR3 length is 14 residues. Trimming shortened V by 2 bases and J by 2 bases, and 7 bases separated the two germline ends. In the source study's methods: Using reference gene primer amplification, nucleated cell counts were estimated. Produced via immunoSEQ multiplex PCR; TCRdb's table is partial and in-frame only. V, J and clone size are those of that table, while D and trimming were read from the DNA. This table has fewer than 85,000 clones, approximately 83% appearing once. This TCR was recovered from a woman aged 55-69 years with acute or convalescent COVID-19. Sequenced: peripheral blood. The rearrangement uses TRBV18 and TRBJ1-5, with a tentative D call TRBD1 (5 bases). CDR3 residues: CASSPGAGNQPQHF. Here the CDR3 DNA reads TGTGCCAGCTCACCAGGGGCGGGCAATCAGCCCCAGCATTTT.